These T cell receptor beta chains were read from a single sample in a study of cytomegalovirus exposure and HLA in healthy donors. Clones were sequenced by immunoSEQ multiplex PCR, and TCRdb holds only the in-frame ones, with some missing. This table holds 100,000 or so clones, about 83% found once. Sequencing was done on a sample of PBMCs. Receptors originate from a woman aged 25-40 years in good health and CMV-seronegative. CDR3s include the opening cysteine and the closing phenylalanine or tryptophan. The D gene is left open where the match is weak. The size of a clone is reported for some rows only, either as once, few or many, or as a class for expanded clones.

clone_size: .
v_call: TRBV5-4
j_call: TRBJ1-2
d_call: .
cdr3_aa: CASSLAVRTNYGYTF
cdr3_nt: TGTGCCAGCAGCTTGGCGGTGAGAACTAACTATGGCTACACCTTC

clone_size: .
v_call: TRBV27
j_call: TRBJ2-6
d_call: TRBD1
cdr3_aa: CASSPWDRGFSGANVLTF
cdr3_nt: TGTGCCAGCAGTCCATGGGACAGGGGATTCTCTGGGGCCAACGTCCTGACTTTC

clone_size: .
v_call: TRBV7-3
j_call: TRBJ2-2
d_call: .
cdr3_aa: CASSLDSQNTGELFF
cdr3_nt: TGTGCCAGCAGCTTAGACAGCCAAAACACCGGGGAGCTGTTTTTT

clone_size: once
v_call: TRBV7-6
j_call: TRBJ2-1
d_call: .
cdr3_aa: CASSLSRVSYNEQFF
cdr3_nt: TGTGCCAGCAGTCTCTCGCGGGTTTCCTACAATGAGCAGTTCTTC

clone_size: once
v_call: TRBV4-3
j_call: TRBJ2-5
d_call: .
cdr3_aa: CASSQEDQALYF
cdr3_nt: TGCGCCAGCAGCCAAGAAGATCAAGCGTTGTACTTC

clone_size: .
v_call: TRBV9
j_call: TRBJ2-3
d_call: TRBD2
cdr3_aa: CASSVPSGGIDTQYF
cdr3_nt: TGTGCCAGCAGCGTTCCCAGCGGGGGTATAGATACGCAGTATTTT

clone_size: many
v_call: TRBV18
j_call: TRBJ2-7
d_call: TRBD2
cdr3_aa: CASSPRVAGRASSYEQYF
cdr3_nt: TGTGCCAGCTCACCACGGGTTGCCGGGAGGGCCTCATCCTACGAGCAGTACTTC

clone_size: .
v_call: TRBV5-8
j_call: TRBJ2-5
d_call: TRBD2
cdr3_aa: CASSPPWTSGRAEARSQYF
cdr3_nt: TGTGCCAGCAGTCCCCCCTGGACTAGCGGGAGGGCCGAGGCGAGATCCCAGTACTTC

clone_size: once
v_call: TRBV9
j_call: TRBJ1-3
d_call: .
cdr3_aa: CASSVVSRISGNTIYF
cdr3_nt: TGTGCCAGCAGCGTAGTCAGCAGGATCTCTGGAAACACCATATATTTT

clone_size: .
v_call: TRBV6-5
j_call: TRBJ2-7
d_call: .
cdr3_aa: CASSYSSLARTYEQYF
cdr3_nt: TGTGCCAGCAGTTACTCGTCGCTAGCGAGGACCTACGAGCAGTACTTC

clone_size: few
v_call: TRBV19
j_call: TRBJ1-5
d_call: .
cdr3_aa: CASSMRGVTGVDQPQHF
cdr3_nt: TGTGCCAGTAGTATGAGAGGAGTGACCGGGGTGGATCAGCCCCAGCATTTT

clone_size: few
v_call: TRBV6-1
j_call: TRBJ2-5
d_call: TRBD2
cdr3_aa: CASSAGGPQETQYF
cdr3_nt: TGTGCCAGCTCAGCGGGAGGGCCTCAAGAGACCCAGTACTTC

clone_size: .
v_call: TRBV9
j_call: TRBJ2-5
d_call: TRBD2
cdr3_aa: CASSVDPGRALETQYF
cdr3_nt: TGTGCCAGCAGCGTAGATCCCGGGAGGGCCTTGGAGACCCAGTACTTC

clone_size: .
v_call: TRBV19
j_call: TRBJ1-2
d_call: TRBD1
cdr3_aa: CASNRGGDYGYTF
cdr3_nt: TGTGCCAGTAACAGGGGGGGAGACTATGGCTACACCTTC

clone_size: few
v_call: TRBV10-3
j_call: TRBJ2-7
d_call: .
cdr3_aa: CAISEPFPLREQYF
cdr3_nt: TGTGCCATCAGTGAACCCTTTCCTCTTCGGGAGCAGTACTTC

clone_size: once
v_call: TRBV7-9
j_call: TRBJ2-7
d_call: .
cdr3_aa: CASSLPGSSYEQYF
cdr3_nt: TGTGCCAGCAGCTTGCCGGGGAGCTCCTACGAGCAGTACTTC

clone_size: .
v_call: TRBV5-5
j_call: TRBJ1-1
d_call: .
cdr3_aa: CASSLGTETNTEAFF
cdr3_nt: TGTGCCAGCAGCTTGGGGACAGAGACGAACACTGAAGCTTTCTTT

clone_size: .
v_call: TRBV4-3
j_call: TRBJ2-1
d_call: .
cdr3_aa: CASSPTTGNYNEQFF
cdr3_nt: TGCGCCAGCAGCCCTACTACAGGGAATTACAATGAGCAGTTCTTC

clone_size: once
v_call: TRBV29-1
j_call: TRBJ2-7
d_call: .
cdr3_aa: CSVSGVHEQYF
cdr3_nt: TGCAGCGTTTCAGGGGTTCACGAGCAGTACTTC

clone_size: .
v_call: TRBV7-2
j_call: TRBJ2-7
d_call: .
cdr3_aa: CASSLAATGNEQYF
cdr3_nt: TGTGCCAGCAGCTTAGCGGCCACAGGCAACGAGCAGTACTTC

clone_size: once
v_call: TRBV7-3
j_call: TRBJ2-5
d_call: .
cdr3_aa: CASSLTVRETQYF
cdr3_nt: TGTGCCAGCAGCTTAACAGTCCGGGAGACCCAGTACTTC

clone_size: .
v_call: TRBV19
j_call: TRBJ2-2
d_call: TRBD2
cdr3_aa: CASSQGLAGITGELFF
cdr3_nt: TGTGCCAGTAGTCAGGGACTAGCGGGAATCACCGGGGAGCTGTTTTTT

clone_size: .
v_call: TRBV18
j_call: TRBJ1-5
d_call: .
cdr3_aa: CASSLDINQPQHF
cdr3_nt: TGTGCCAGCTCATTAGACATTAATCAGCCCCAGCATTTT

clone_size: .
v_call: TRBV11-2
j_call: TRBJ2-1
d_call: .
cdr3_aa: CASSRTGKDNEQFF
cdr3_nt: TGTGCCAGCAGCCGCACCGGGAAGGACAATGAGCAGTTCTTC

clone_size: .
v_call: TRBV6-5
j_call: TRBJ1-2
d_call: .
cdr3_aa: CASSYSKTGSRDGYTF
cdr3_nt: TGTGCCAGCAGTTACTCGAAAACAGGGAGTAGAGATGGCTACACCTTC

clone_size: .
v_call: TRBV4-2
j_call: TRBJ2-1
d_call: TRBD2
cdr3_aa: CASSQEPAGDNEQFF
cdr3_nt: TGTGCCAGCAGCCAAGAGCCAGCGGGGGACAATGAGCAGTTCTTC

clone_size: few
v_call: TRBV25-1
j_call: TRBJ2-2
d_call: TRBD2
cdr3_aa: CASSALADTGELFF
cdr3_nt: TGTGCCAGCAGTGCGCTAGCGGACACCGGGGAGCTGTTTTTT

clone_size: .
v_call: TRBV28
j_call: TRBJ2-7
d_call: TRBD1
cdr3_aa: CASSRQGDRAHEQYF
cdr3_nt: TGTGCCAGCAGCAGGCAGGGGGACAGGGCCCACGAGCAGTACTTC

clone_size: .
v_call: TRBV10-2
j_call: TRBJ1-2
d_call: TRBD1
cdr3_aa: CASSGDRNYGYTF
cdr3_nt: TGCGCCAGCAGTGGGGACAGGAACTATGGCTACACCTTC

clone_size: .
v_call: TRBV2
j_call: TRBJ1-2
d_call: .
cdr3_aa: CASRWGGFGYTF
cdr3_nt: TGTGCCAGCAGGTGGGGGGGGTTTGGCTACACCTTC

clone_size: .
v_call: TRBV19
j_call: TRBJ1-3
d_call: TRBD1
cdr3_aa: CASTDRGLSSGNTIYF
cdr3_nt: TGTGCCAGTACGGACAGGGGGCTTTCCTCTGGAAACACCATATATTTT

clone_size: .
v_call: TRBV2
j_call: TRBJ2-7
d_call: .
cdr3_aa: CASSGPGGEQYF
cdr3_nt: TGTGCCAGCAGCGGACCCGGGGGCGAGCAGTACTTC

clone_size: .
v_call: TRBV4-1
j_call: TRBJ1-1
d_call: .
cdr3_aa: CASSRPGVNTEAFF
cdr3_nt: TGCGCCAGCAGCCGCCCGGGGGTGAACACTGAAGCTTTCTTT

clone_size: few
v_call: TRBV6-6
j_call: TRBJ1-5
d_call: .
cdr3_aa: CASRGAGDQPQHF
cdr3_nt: TGTGCCAGCAGGGGCGCGGGTGATCAGCCCCAGCATTTT

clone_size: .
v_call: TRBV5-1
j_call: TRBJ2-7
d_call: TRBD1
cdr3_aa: CASSTRDRVGEQYF
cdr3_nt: TGCGCCAGCAGCACCCGGGACAGGGTCGGCGAGCAGTACTTC

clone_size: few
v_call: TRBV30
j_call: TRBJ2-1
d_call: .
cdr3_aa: CAWIPPRGASYNEQFF
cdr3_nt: TGTGCCTGGATCCCCCCCCGGGGGGCCTCCTACAATGAGCAGTTCTTC

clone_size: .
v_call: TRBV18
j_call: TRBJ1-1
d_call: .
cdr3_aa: CASSPTRGNTEAFF
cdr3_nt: TGTGCCAGCTCCCCTACGAGAGGGAACACTGAAGCTTTCTTT

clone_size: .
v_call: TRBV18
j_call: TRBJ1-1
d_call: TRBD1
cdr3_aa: CASSPLPTGGVTEAFF
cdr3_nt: TGTGCCAGCTCCCCCTTACCGACAGGGGGAGTCACTGAAGCTTTCTTT

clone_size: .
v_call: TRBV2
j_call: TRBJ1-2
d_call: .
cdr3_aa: CASSIRPLGGYGYTF
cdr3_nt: TGTGCCAGCAGTATTCGACCCTTGGGGGGATATGGCTACACCTTC

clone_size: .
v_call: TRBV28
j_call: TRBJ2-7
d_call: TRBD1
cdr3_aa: CASRGQGRTYEQYF
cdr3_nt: TGTGCCAGCAGAGGACAGGGTCGGACCTACGAGCAGTACTTC

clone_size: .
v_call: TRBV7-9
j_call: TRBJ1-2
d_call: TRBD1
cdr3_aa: CASSPRDRRDDDYGYTF
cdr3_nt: TGTGCCAGCAGTCCACGGGACAGGAGGGATGATGACTATGGCTACACCTTC

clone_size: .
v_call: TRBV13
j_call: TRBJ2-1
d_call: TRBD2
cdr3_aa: CASSLAGLAGLNEQFF
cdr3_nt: TGTGCCAGCAGCTTAGCGGGACTAGCGGGGCTCAATGAGCAGTTCTTC

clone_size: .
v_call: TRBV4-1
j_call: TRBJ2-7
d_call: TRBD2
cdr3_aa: CASSHRVSGTYEQYF
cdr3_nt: TGCGCCAGCAGCCATCGCGTTAGCGGGACCTACGAGCAGTACTTC

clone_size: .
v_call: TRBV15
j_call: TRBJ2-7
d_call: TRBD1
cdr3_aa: CATSREDRGDEQYF
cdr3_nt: TGTGCCACCAGCAGAGAGGACAGGGGGGACGAGCAGTACTTC

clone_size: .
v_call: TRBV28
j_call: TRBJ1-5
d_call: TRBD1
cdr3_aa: CASSETGVQPQHF
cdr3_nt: TGTGCCAGCAGCGAGACAGGGGTCCAGCCCCAGCATTTT

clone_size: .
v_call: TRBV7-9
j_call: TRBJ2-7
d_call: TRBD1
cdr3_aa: CASSRTGGSYEQYF
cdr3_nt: TGTGCCAGCAGTCGGACAGGGGGCTCCTACGAGCAGTACTTC

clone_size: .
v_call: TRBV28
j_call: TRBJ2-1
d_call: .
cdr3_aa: CASSDINEQFF
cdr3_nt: TGTGCCAGCAGTGACATTAATGAGCAGTTCTTC

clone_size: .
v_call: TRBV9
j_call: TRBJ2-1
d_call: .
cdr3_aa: CASSVGTAEDNEQFF
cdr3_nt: TGTGCCAGCAGCGTAGGAACAGCGGAGGACAATGAGCAGTTCTTC

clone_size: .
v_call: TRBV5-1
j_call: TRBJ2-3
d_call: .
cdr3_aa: CASSLDRTATDTQYF
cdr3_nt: TGCGCCAGCAGCTTGGACAGAACCGCCACAGATACGCAGTATTTT

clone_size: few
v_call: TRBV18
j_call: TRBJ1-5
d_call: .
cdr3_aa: CASSPGQGYQPQHF
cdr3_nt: TGTGCCAGCTCACCGGGGCAGGGTTATCAGCCCCAGCATTTT